A selection of T cell receptor beta chains follows, all from one sample in a study of shared clonotypes between healthy human individuals. Some clones are missing from TCRdb's copy, which holds only in-frame ones; the method was immunoSEQ multiplex PCR. The repertoire holds more than 900,000 clones, with around 78% as singletons. The specimen sequenced was memory CD4+ T cells from PBMCs. The receptors were sampled from a man younger than 30 in good health. Some clones in this sample may be carry-over from other donors' samples. CDR3s include the opening cysteine and the closing phenylalanine or tryptophan. The listing skips clone size in some rows; elsewhere it reads once, few, many or a size class.

V	size	J	CDR3
TRBV28	NA	TRBJ2-1	CASSPPTYNEQFF
TRBV28	NA	TRBJ1-4	CASSFLQGVGVNEKLFF
TRBV21-1	once	TRBJ2-7	CASSKAGKVSYEQYF
TRBV11-2	few	TRBJ1-1	CASSFSGGGTEAFF
TRBV29-1	NA	TRBJ2-4	CSVQSRGGKNIQYF
TRBV12-5	NA	TRBJ2-7	CASGIWGRAYEQYF
TRBV28	NA	TRBJ2-7	CASRTYYEQYF
TRBV27	NA	TRBJ2-2	CASSFRTSGRTGTGELFF
TRBV5-1	NA	TRBJ2-3	CASSLGLAELTDTQYF
TRBV11-3	NA	TRBJ2-7	CASSLGQGRAEQYF
TRBV5-5	NA	TRBJ2-2	CASSFVASGTGELFF
TRBV5-1	NA	TRBJ1-3	CASSPQVQGSGNTIYF
TRBV7-2	NA	TRBJ2-3	CASSPQRTDTQYF
TRBV5-8	NA	TRBJ1-2	CASSLEGLGYTF
TRBV5-4	NA	TRBJ2-2	CASSPGSSGYTGELFF
TRBV29-1	NA	TRBJ2-3	CSGLQTSTDTQYF
TRBV5-1	few	TRBJ2-5	CASSLGGEETQYF
TRBV11-3	NA	TRBJ2-1	CASSLGAAYRNEQFF
TRBV9	NA	TRBJ2-1	CASSLGGSLAGEQFF
TRBV30	few	TRBJ1-2	CAWTGNNYGYTF
TRBV2	once	TRBJ2-1	CASSAGTSSYNEQFF
TRBV15	NA	TRBJ2-1	CATSRVAGGYNEQFF
TRBV18	NA	TRBJ2-3	CASSPPGGLSTDTQYF
TRBV28	NA	TRBJ2-3	CASSFGSGRGTDTQYF
TRBV18	NA	TRBJ2-5	CASSPRSGRGETQYF
TRBV6-5	NA	TRBJ2-7	CASTSGRIGYEQYF